The TCR beta chain under discussion was sequenced for a study of T cells in Graves' hyperthyroidism and ophthalmopathy. It was RNA transcripts that yielded the amplified TCR beta CDR3 regions. The TCR CDR3 was amplified in a first-round RT-PCR using the HTBI primer set. TCRdb called the multiplex PCR reads again in MiXCR, with one record for every CDR3 protein. The data contain a few hundred thousand distinct CDR3 sequences, more than 13% of them singletons. In its sample, this clonotype was seen many times. Sequencing was done on a sample of blood. The receptor was derived from a woman aged 25-40 years with Graves' hyperthyroidism.

For the CDR3, the DNA is TGTGCCATCAGTGAGCAACGGGTAGGGTTCAATCAGCCCCAGCATTTT. Amino acids: CAISEQRVGFNQPQHF. This chain connects TRBV10-3 to TRBJ1-5; no firm D call. Trimming took off 2 bases at V and 3 bases at J, with 14 bases between the two ends. The germline V gene has CDR1 ENHRY and CDR2 SYGVKD. The CDR3 is 16 amino acids.